The rows below give T cell receptor beta chains drawn from one sample of a study of response to subunit inactivated influenza vaccine. TCRdb itself ran the RT-PCR reads through MiXCR, one entry per CDR3 protein. In the table there are about 780,000 distinct CDR3 sequences, approximately 18% of which are singletons. The material sequenced was PBMCs from blood, taken less than 6 days after vaccination. These receptor sequences come from a man between 45 and 60 years old who received an inactivated influenza vaccine. Both conserved end residues are part of each CDR3. Each record gives: clone size, J gene, D gene, V gene, CDR3 protein, CDR3 DNA. D genes are given only for firm matches. Clone size, where shown, is once, few, many, or a class for clones that have expanded.

clone size: NA; J gene: TRBJ2-1; D gene: TRBD2; V gene: TRBV4-1; CDR3 protein: CASSQDTYITSGGVPEQFF; CDR3 DNA: TGCGCCAGCAGCCAAGATACATACATAACTAGCGGGGGGGTTCCTGAGCAGTTCTTC
clone size: NA; J gene: TRBJ2-3; D gene: NA; V gene: TRBV18; CDR3 protein: CASSPDDPSTDTQYF; CDR3 DNA: TGTGCCAGCTCCCCGGACGACCCTAGCACAGATACGCAGTATTTT
clone size: few; J gene: TRBJ1-1; D gene: NA; V gene: TRBV12-3/TRBV12-4; CDR3 protein: CASILGGGVNTEAFF; CDR3 DNA: TGTGCCAGCATCCTGGGCGGGGGAGTCAACACTGAAGCTTTCTTT
clone size: NA; J gene: TRBJ2-1; D gene: TRBD2; V gene: TRBV24-1; CDR3 protein: CATSDLTSGGYNEQFF; CDR3 DNA: TGTGCCACCAGTGATTTAACTAGCGGGGGCTACAATGAGCAGTTCTTC
clone size: NA; J gene: TRBJ2-2; D gene: NA; V gene: TRBV5-1; CDR3 protein: CASRVGDGTGELFF; CDR3 DNA: TGCGCCAGCAGGGTAGGGGATGGAACCGGGGAGCTGTTTTTT
clone size: many; J gene: TRBJ2-1; D gene: TRBD2; V gene: TRBV29-1; CDR3 protein: CSASGTSGIDEQFF; CDR3 DNA: TGCAGCGCCTCCGGGACTAGCGGGATAGATGAGCAGTTCTTC
clone size: few; J gene: TRBJ1-5; D gene: NA; V gene: TRBV12-3/TRBV12-4; CDR3 protein: CASSLRTYSNQPQHF; CDR3 DNA: TGTGCCAGCAGTTTACGGACATATAGCAATCAGCCCCAGCATTTT
clone size: NA; J gene: TRBJ2-7; D gene: TRBD1; V gene: TRBV20-1; CDR3 protein: CSALFLDRGAYEQYF; CDR3 DNA: TGCAGTGCATTATTCCTGGACAGGGGGGCCTACGAGCAGTACTTC
clone size: NA; J gene: TRBJ1-1; D gene: NA; V gene: TRBV5-6; CDR3 protein: CASRSGPGGGGTEAFF; CDR3 DNA: TGTGCCAGCAGGTCGGGCCCCGGAGGAGGAGGCACTGAAGCTTTCTTT
clone size: NA; J gene: TRBJ2-3; D gene: NA; V gene: TRBV6-1; CDR3 protein: CASSATYYEGHRDTQYF; CDR3 DNA: TGTGCCAGCAGTGCAACCTACTACGAGGGCCACAGAGATACGCAGTATTTT
clone size: NA; J gene: TRBJ2-1; D gene: NA; V gene: TRBV10-3; CDR3 protein: CAISESVAVTYNEQFF; CDR3 DNA: TGTGCCATCAGTGAGTCCGTAGCGGTCACCTACAATGAGCAGTTCTTC
clone size: NA; J gene: TRBJ2-3; D gene: NA; V gene: TRBV10-2; CDR3 protein: CASRPLLTTDTQYF; CDR3 DNA: TGCGCCAGCAGGCCCCTTTTGACCACAGATACGCAGTATTTT
clone size: few; J gene: TRBJ2-7; D gene: TRBD1; V gene: TRBV5-8; CDR3 protein: CASSSYGTGGDEQYF; CDR3 DNA: TGTGCCAGCAGCTCTTATGGGACAGGGGGCGACGAGCAGTACTTC
clone size: once; J gene: TRBJ1-1; D gene: TRBD1; V gene: TRBV19; CDR3 protein: CASSILQGTEAFF; CDR3 DNA: TGTGCCAGTAGTATCCTACAGGGGACTGAAGCTTTCTTT
clone size: few; J gene: TRBJ1-4; D gene: NA; V gene: TRBV5-1; CDR3 protein: CASSSHRGEKLFF; CDR3 DNA: TGCGCCAGCAGCTCTCATAGAGGTGAAAAACTGTTTTTT
clone size: NA; J gene: TRBJ1-6; D gene: TRBD1; V gene: TRBV27; CDR3 protein: CASSRTRDRGAYNSPLHF; CDR3 DNA: TGTGCCAGCTCCCGAACCCGGGACAGGGGAGCCTATAATTCACCCCTCCACTTT
clone size: NA; J gene: TRBJ2-3; D gene: NA; V gene: TRBV12-3/TRBV12-4; CDR3 protein: CASSLGTNGLDTQYF; CDR3 DNA: TGTGCCAGCAGTTTAGGGACGAACGGCCTTGATACGCAGTATTTT
clone size: once; J gene: TRBJ2-3; D gene: NA; V gene: TRBV11-3; CDR3 protein: CASSLRGKNTDTQYF; CDR3 DNA: TGTGCCAGCAGCTTAAGGGGGAAAAACACAGATACGCAGTATTTT
clone size: many; J gene: TRBJ2-7; D gene: NA; V gene: TRBV10-3; CDR3 protein: CAAKTSWEQYF; CDR3 DNA: TGTGCCGCCAAGACAAGCTGGGAGCAGTACTTC
clone size: NA; J gene: TRBJ2-5; D gene: NA; V gene: TRBV7-9; CDR3 protein: CASSLMALQETQYF; CDR3 DNA: TGTGCCAGCAGCTTAATGGCCCTACAAGAGACCCAGTACTTC
clone size: few; J gene: TRBJ2-5; D gene: NA; V gene: TRBV12-3/TRBV12-4; CDR3 protein: CASSERSTDGTQYF; CDR3 DNA: TGTGCCAGCAGTGAGCGTTCGACAGACGGGACCCAGTACTTC
clone size: NA; J gene: TRBJ2-6; D gene: NA; V gene: TRBV4-3; CDR3 protein: CSSSQDFLGSGANVLTF; CDR3 DNA: TGCTCCAGCAGCCAAGATTTTTTGGGTTCTGGGGCCAACGTCCTGACTTTC
clone size: NA; J gene: TRBJ2-7; D gene: TRBD2; V gene: TRBV3-1; CDR3 protein: CASSWASGRSEQYF; CDR3 DNA: TGTGCCAGCAGCTGGGCTAGCGGGAGATCCGAGCAGTACTTC
clone size: few; J gene: TRBJ2-7; D gene: NA; V gene: TRBV18; CDR3 protein: CASSPSSEQYF; CDR3 DNA: TGTGCCAGCTCACCATCTAGCGAGCAGTACTTC
clone size: few; J gene: TRBJ1-1; D gene: NA; V gene: TRBV20-1; CDR3 protein: CSARDGSKRGDGEAFF; CDR3 DNA: TGCAGTGCTAGAGATGGGTCCAAGAGAGGGGACGGTGAAGCTTTCTTT
clone size: NA; J gene: TRBJ1-4; D gene: TRBD1; V gene: TRBV6-5; CDR3 protein: CASSYSTGDSGKLFF; CDR3 DNA: TGTGCCAGCAGTTACTCGACAGGGGACAGCGGAAAACTGTTTTTT
clone size: few; J gene: TRBJ2-1; D gene: NA; V gene: TRBV6-2/TRBV6-3; CDR3 protein: CASSETPYNEQFF; CDR3 DNA: TGTGCCAGCAGCGAGACCCCTTACAATGAGCAGTTCTTC
clone size: NA; J gene: TRBJ1-6; D gene: NA; V gene: TRBV20-1; CDR3 protein: CSVKGRKNSPLHF; CDR3 DNA: TGCAGTGTCAAGGGCCGGAAAAATTCACCCCTCCACTTT
clone size: few; J gene: TRBJ2-1; D gene: TRBD2; V gene: TRBV7-3; CDR3 protein: CASSPPPGTSGRNEQFF; CDR3 DNA: TGTGCCAGCAGCCCCCCCCCCGGGACTAGCGGGAGAAATGAGCAGTTCTTC
clone size: NA; J gene: TRBJ1-4; D gene: NA; V gene: TRBV29-1; CDR3 protein: CSVGGSSTNEKLFF; CDR3 DNA: TGCAGCGTTGGGGGCAGCTCAACTAATGAAAAACTGTTTTTT
clone size: NA; J gene: TRBJ2-7; D gene: NA; V gene: TRBV30; CDR3 protein: CAWSHSSYEQYF; CDR3 DNA: TGTGCCTGGAGTCATAGCTCCTACGAGCAGTACTTC